This entry lists 22 T cell receptor beta chains sequenced from one sample in a study of post-analysis software for immune sequencing data. Findings and limits, study-wide: With TRBV5-6, TRBV5-1 and TRBV20-1 included, roughly five TRBV segments were more frequent in patients than in controls.

Prepared TCR beta cDNA libraries contained unique molecular identifiers. From the PCR reads, TCRdb called clonotypes with MiXCR, one entry per CDR3 protein. This table has fewer than 850,000 distinct CDR3 sequences, 25% to 30% appearing once. These receptors are not linked to any known antigen. The source material was blood. The origin of the receptors is a girl aged 5 to 17 with multiple sclerosis.

This chain joins TRBV7-2 and TRBJ2-2, with D maybe TRBD2 (6 bases). V shed 5 bases and J shed 0 bases, with 13 bases lying between them. The CDR3 is 16 amino acids. The germline V gene has CDR1 SGHTA and CDR2 FQGNSA. CDR3 nucleotides: TGTGCCAGCAGCGGCGATAGCGGCTCGAACACCGGGGAGCTGTTTTTT. Its translation: CASSGDSGSNTGELFF.

This chain joins TRBV6-2 or TRBV6-3 and TRBJ2-1; D gene ambiguous. Per germline, CDR1 MNHEY and CDR2 SVGEGT. This CDR3 is built from 14 residues. The V end lost 6 bases, the J end lost 3 bases, and 12 bases lay between the germline ends. This CDR3 is CASSLRLHYNEQFF. DNA of the CDR3: TGTGCCAGCAGCTTAAGACTTCACTACAATGAGCAGTTCTTC.

In regard to this clonotype: An end of the junction differs from the germline gene, which may be a read error. CDR3 bases: TGTGCCAGCAGCGTAGGTGTTTACAATGGGCAGTTCTTC. Its protein is CASSVGVYNGQFF. The J gene is TRBJ2-1, the V gene TRBV9; D is uncertain. The CDR3 is made up of 13 amino acids. Germline CDR1 reads SGDLS; CDR2 reads YYNGEE. The entire variable domain, with the rest obtained from reference TRBV9 and TRBJ2-1, is as follows: DSGVTQTPKHLITATGQRVTLRCSPRSGDLSVYWYQQSLDQGLQFLIQYYNGEERAKGNILERFSAQQFPDLHSELNLSSLELGDSALYFCASSVGVYNGQFFGPGTRLTVL.

This chain links TRBV27 with TRBJ1-5, with 7 bases fitting TRBD1. The V and J ends lost 5 bases and 2 bases, in that order; junction bases with no gene match: 12. This CDR3 comprises 17 residues. The V gene's germline CDR1 is MNHEY and CDR2 SMNVEV (reference sequence). The CDR3 here is CASSPQGRGFGNQPQHF. CDR3 DNA: TGTGCCAGCAGTCCACAGGGGAGAGGGTTCGGCAATCAGCCCCAGCATTTT.

This clonotype was seen only a few times. V is TRBV24-1 and J is TRBJ2-1; D gene ambiguous. This CDR3 comprises 20 residues. Germline CDR1 is KGHDR and CDR2 is SFDVKD. Trimming stripped 5 bases from V and 1 base from J, with 26 bases between. CDR3 amino acids: CATSGQARTTNAGSYNEQFF. In DNA, the CDR3 is TGTGCCACCAGTGGCCAGGCCCGGACCACAAACGCCGGGTCCTACAATGAGCAGTTCTTC.

CDR3 bases: TGCAGTGCTAGAGGGCCGGGACTAGCGGGAGTCGGATCCTACGAGCAGTACTTC. Encoded protein: CSARGPGLAGVGSYEQYF. The gene calls are TRBV20-1 and TRBJ2-7, with 14 bases aligning to TRBD2. There are 18 residues in the CDR3. The V gene's germline CDR1 is DFQATT and CDR2 SNEGSKA (reference sequence). V lost 1 base and J lost 1; bases outside the gene matches: 9.

V gene TRBV5-1 combines with J gene TRBJ1-1, with a tentative D call TRBD1 (6 bases). Trimming took off 7 bases at V and 3 bases at J, with 13 bases between the two ends. This CDR3 comprises 13 residues. CDR1 and CDR2 (germline): SGHRS, YFSETQ. The CDR3 sequence is CASRYAGDTEAFF. The CDR3 region has the DNA TGCGCCAGCCGCTATGCAGGGGACACTGAAGCTTTCTTT.

This sequence joins TRBV7-9 and TRBJ1-2; D is unclear. Germline values: CDR1 SEHNR, CDR2 FQNEAQ (reference sequence). Between the trimmed V and J ends, which lost 5 bases and 6 bases, there was a span of 13 bases. CDR3 length: 13 amino acids. In DNA form, the CDR3 reads TGTGCCAGCAGCCAGAATGTCCTTAATGGCTACACCTTC. This gives the protein CASSQNVLNGYTF. Using reference TRBV7-9 and TRBJ1-2 for the parts outside the CDR3, the full variable domain is DTGVSQNPRHKITKRGQNVTFRCDPISEHNRLYWYRQTLGQGPEFLTYFQNEAQLEKSRLLSDRFSAERPKGSFSTLEIQRTEQGDSAMYLCASSQNVLNGYTFGSGTRLTVV.

The DNA of the CDR3 is TGTGCCACCACGCCCTGGAAGGCCGGGGAAAAACTGTTTTTT. Encoded protein: CATTPWKAGEKLFF. The chain links TRBV28 to TRBJ1-4, with D unresolved. CDR3 length equals 14 residues. The V gene lost 10 bases and the J gene lost 8 bases, with 20 bases spanning the gap. Per the germline V gene, CDR1 is MDHEN and CDR2 is SYDVKM.

The V call is TRBV6-6, the J call TRBJ1-6; 7 bases are a match to TRBD1. V trimming: 6 bases; J trimming: 6 bases; junction bases outside the gene matches: 5. The CDR3 is 14 residues long. CDR1 MNHNY and CDR2 SVGAGI come from the germline V gene (reference sequence). CDR3 sequence (DNA): TGTGCCAGCAGAGAGACAGGGAGTAATTCACCCCTCCACTTT. Translation: CASRETGSNSPLHF.

On this clonotype: Compared with germline, one end of the junction differs, possibly owing to a read error. The chain is built from TRBV20-1 and TRBJ2-2; 7 bases map to TRBD2. CDR3 size: 15 residues. CDR1 and CDR2 from the germline V gene are DFQATT and SNEGSKA (reference sequence). The CDR3 loop is CSAPRAGEGTGERFF. The CDR3 DNA reads as TGCAGTGCCCCTCGGGCGGGGGAAGGGACCGGGGAGCGGTTTTTT.

This clonotype was counted only a few times. The V gene is TRBV5-1, the J gene TRBJ2-3; 7 nucleotides align to TRBD1. The V gene end was trimmed by 3 bases and the J gene end by 3 bases; junction bases not matched to a gene: 7. Germline V lookup: CDR1 SGHRS, CDR2 YFSETQ. This CDR3 region has 15 residues. As DNA, the CDR3 is TGCGCCAGCAGCTCGCGACAGGGTGAAACAGATACGCAGTATTTT. As protein: CASSSRQGETDTQYF.

CDR3 residues: CASSGVSPGYTF. The CDR3 DNA follows: TGTGCCAGCTCCGGCGTCTCCCCTGGCTACACCTTC. The chain uses TRBV18 and TRBJ1-2; the D is unclear. Looked up from germline, CDR1 is KGHSH and CDR2 is LQKENI. V was trimmed by 6 bases and J by 7 bases, leaving 12 bases between them. CDR3 length equals 12 residues.

This sequence joins TRBV20-1 and TRBJ2-3; 10 bases align to TRBD2. Germline V gene data show CDR1 as DFQATT and CDR2 as SNEGSKA (reference sequence). The CDR3 covers 18 residues. V shed 3 bases, J shed 1 base, and the junction held 13 bases outside the gene matches. Written as DNA, the CDR3 is TGCAGTGCTAGTTCGCTAGTCCCGCTAGCGGGAGGCACAGATACGCAGTATTTT. It is translated as CSASSLVPLAGGTDTQYF.

The chain joins TRBV24-1 to TRBJ1-2; D ambiguous. The CDR3 runs to 13 residues. V lost 4 bases, J lost 6 bases, and 11 bases lay in between. Germline loops: CDR1 KGHDR, CDR2 SFDVKD. CDR3 protein: CATSDHDTNGYTF. CDR3 nucleotides: TGTGCCACCAGTGACCACGACACGAATGGCTACACCTTC.

This chain links TRBV4-3 with TRBJ2-4; D gene ambiguous. The V and J ends lost 0 bases and 5 bases respectively, with 14 bases between them. Germline V gene lookup returns CDR1 LGHNA and CDR2 YSLEER. The CDR3 has 16 amino acids. The CDR3 protein is CASSQDSGRSQNIQYF. For the CDR3, the DNA is TGCGCCAGCAGCCAAGATTCTGGGCGGAGTCAAAACATTCAGTACTTC.

V usage is TRBV19 and J usage is TRBJ2-6; TRBD1 might be the D (5 bases). Germline V gives CDR1 LNHDA, CDR2 SQIVND (reference sequence). The ends were cut back, 8 bases at V and 0 bases at J, with 14 bases in the middle. The CDR3 consists of 16 residues. CDR3 coding DNA: TGTGCCAGTTCAGGGTACCTGGACTCTGGGGCCAACGTCCTGACTTTC. It encodes CASSGYLDSGANVLTF.

This clonotype has a count of ten or more. The chain employs TRBV29-1 and TRBJ2-7; tentatively, D is TRBD2 (5 bases). There are 12 residues in the CDR3. The germline gives CDR1 SQVTM, CDR2 ANQGSEA. V lost 1 base and J 6 bases, leaving 10 bases between the germline ends. The CDR3 loop is CSVEAAGSEQYF. CDR3 bases: TGCAGCGTTGAAGCCGCGGGTTCCGAGCAGTACTTC.

The chain combines TRBV5-5 with TRBJ1-6; a weak D match, TRBD1 (5 bases). Germline CDR1 reads SGHKS; CDR2 reads YYEKEE (reference sequence). Trimming shortened V by 0 bases and J by 3 bases, and 7 bases separated the two germline ends. The CDR3 has 15 residues. DNA of the CDR3: TGTGCCAGCAGCTTGGGGGACCACTATAATTCACCCCTCCACTTT. Protein sequence: CASSLGDHYNSPLHF.

This clonotype was seen once. V and J are TRBV5-6 and TRBJ1-5; D call uncertain. CDR1 and CDR2 (germline): SGHDT, YYEEEE. Trimming took 1 base from V and 4 from J, leaving 12 bases between them. The CDR3 has 15 residues. The CDR3 loop reads CASSLLLAGNQPQHF. Written as DNA, the CDR3 is TGTGCCAGCAGCTTGCTTTTAGCGGGTAATCAGCCCCAGCATTTT.

The chain combines TRBV12-3 or TRBV12-4 with TRBJ1-2, with D possibly being TRBD1 (5 bases). Trimming removed 3 bases from V and 4 bases from J, with 12 bases in between. This CDR3 has 14 residues. Here the CDR3 reads CASSFQGHSYGYTF. As DNA, the CDR3 is TGTGCCAGCAGTTTTCAGGGCCATAGCTATGGCTACACCTTC.

The chain links TRBV4-1 to TRBJ1-4; D is uncertain. V shed 5 bases and J shed 0 bases, with 13 bases lying between them. Germline values: CDR1 MGHRA, CDR2 YSYEKL. This CDR3 is built from 16 residues. The DNA of the CDR3 is TGCGCCAGCAGCTCCCGAGAGACTACAACTAATGAAAAACTGTTTTTT. Translated, it gives CASSSRETTTNEKLFF.